This record covers a single T cell receptor beta chain. A much larger clone lies one base from this, so it may be a read error. Since no conserved phenylalanine or tryptophan closes the CDR3, a read error is the likely cause. V dropped 3 bases and J dropped 6 bases, with 15 bases sitting between them. CDR1 SEHNR and CDR2 FQNEAQ come from the germline V gene (reference sequence). The CDR3 contains 15 residues. These data belong to a study of early T cells in non-severe SARS-CoV-2 infection. Unique molecular identifier tags were affixed to discrete cDNA molecules. From the 5' RACE reads, TCRdb called clonotypes with MiXCR, one entry per CDR3 protein. The sample holds about 100,000 distinct CDR3 sequences, 11% seen once.

The sample comprised whole blood. This TCR derives from an adult who was a healthcare worker with PCR-confirmed SARS-CoV-2 infection or an uninfected control (not recorded which). J is TRBJ2-1 and V is TRBV7-9; perhaps TRBD1 as D (7 bases). The CDR3 here is CASSFAGQSPNEQFS. As DNA, the CDR3 is TGTGCCAGCAGCTTCGCGGGACAGTCTCCCAATGAGCAGTTCTCC.